A single sample is the source of the 15 T cell receptor beta chains below, sequenced in a study of T cells after yellow fever vaccination. One entry per CDR3 protein, called by TCRdb with MiXCR from the 5' RACE reads. This sample has a few hundred thousand distinct CDR3 sequences, with less than 8.5% found just once. The material sequenced was CD4+ T cells sorted from PBMCs, taken 15 days after the yellow fever booster vaccination. Receptors originate from a man under 40 who received the YFV17D yellow fever vaccine.

The V and J genes are TRBV5-1 and TRBJ1-5, with D maybe TRBD1 (5 bases). CDR1 and CDR2 (germline): SGHRS, YFSETQ. The V and J ends lost 3 bases and 1 base respectively, with 26 bases between them. The CDR3 totals 20 residues. In nucleotides, the CDR3 is TGCGCCAGCAGCTGCCTGCACTTAAACCGGGACCGGGGAAGCAATCAGCCCCAGCATTTT. It translates to CASSCLHLNRDRGSNQPQHF.

The table lists this clonotype with a few counts. The chain uses TRBV4-3 and TRBJ2-1; 8 nucleotides match TRBD2. The CDR3 extends over 16 amino acids. Germline CDR1 is LGHNA and CDR2 is YSLEER. J gave up 9 bases and V 0 bases, and 10 bases lay outside the gene matches. This CDR3 reads CASSQEGTRAGGEQFF. The CDR3, as DNA: TGCGCCAGCAGCCAAGAGGGGACTAGGGCCGGGGGTGAGCAGTTCTTC.

CDR3 DNA sequence: TGCGCCAGCAGCGCGGGTGGGGTCGTCGAGCAGTACTTC. Translated, it gives CASSAGGVVEQYF. The chain uses TRBV5-1 and TRBJ2-7, with a weak D call TRBD2 (5 bases). This CDR3 contains 13 residues. The germline V and J ends were trimmed by 4 bases and 6 bases, with 14 bases remaining between them. CDR1 SGHRS and CDR2 YFSETQ come from the germline V gene.

This clonotype appeared a few times. V gene TRBV5-1 combines with J gene TRBJ2-3; D is undetermined. With 3 bases removed from V and 6 bases from J, the gap between germline ends came to 8 bases. The CDR3 sequence is 12 residues long. Germline V CDR1 and CDR2: SGHRS, YFSETQ. CDR3 nucleotide sequence: TGCGCCAGCAGCTGGATTGGGGATACGCAGTATTTT. Its protein product is CASSWIGDTQYF.

V gene TRBV7-2 combines with J gene TRBJ2-7; D may match TRBD1 or TRBD2 (5 bases each). The germline gives CDR1 SGHTA, CDR2 FQGNSA. The CDR3 consists of 15 residues. Trimming shortened V by 0 bases and J by 3 bases, and 12 bases separated the two germline ends. CDR3 nucleotide sequence: TGTGCCAGCAGCTTAGCGCGGGTCCAGGGCTACGAGCAGTACTTC. Translated: CASSLARVQGYEQYF.

The chain carries TRBV21-1 and TRBJ2-7; the table's D call, TRBD1, was not checked against the DNA. TRBV21-1 is a documented pseudogene. The CDR3 length is 20 residues. The CDR3 coding sequence is TGTGCCAGCAGCAAAGCTCTTTGGTTAGTTTGGGACATTCGCTCCTACGAGCAGTACTTC. Amino acids: CASSKALWLVWDIRSYEQYF.

This clonotype was seen repeatedly, ten times or more. The chain is built from TRBV15 and TRBJ2-1, with 13 bases identical to TRBD2. This CDR3 region has 17 residues. V trimming: 2 bases; J trimming: 6 bases; junction bases outside the gene matches: 7. Germline values: CDR1 LNHNV, CDR2 YYDKDF (reference sequence). The CDR3, as DNA: TGTGCCACCAGCAGATCACTAGCGGGAGGGCCTTCCAATGAGCAGTTCTTC. Protein: CATSRSLAGGPSNEQFF.

This clonotype was recorded a few times. The chain employs TRBV3-1 and TRBJ2-7; D is ambiguous. CDR1 is LGHDT and CDR2 is YNNKEL in the germline V gene (reference sequence). Trimming cost V 4 bases and J 2 bases, with 9 bases left between them. The CDR3 contains 13 residues. CDR3 amino acids: CASSPTHTYEQYF. The CDR3 nucleotides are TGTGCCAGCAGCCCCACCCATACCTACGAGCAGTACTTC.

This clonotype was detected ten times or more. The J gene is TRBJ2-1, the V gene TRBV11-2; 10 bases map to TRBD2. The CDR3 has 15 amino acids. The germline V gene has CDR1 SGHAT and CDR2 FQNNGV. V dropped 6 bases and J dropped 0; count of bases not matched to a gene: 2. The CDR3 sequence is CASRVAGGSYNEQFF. The DNA of the CDR3 is TGTGCCAGCAGAGTAGCGGGAGGCTCCTACAATGAGCAGTTCTTC.

This clonotype occurred a few times. V usage is TRBV27 and J usage is TRBJ2-7; no definite D call. The CDR3 sequence is 12 residues long. CDR1 and CDR2 (germline): MNHEY, SMNVEV (reference sequence). Trimming took 4 bases from V and 3 from J, leaving 7 bases between them. The CDR3 is CASSSLDYEQYF. CDR3 nucleotide sequence: TGTGCCAGCAGTTCACTTGACTACGAGCAGTACTTC.

The table lists this clonotype with a few counts. The chain joins TRBV20-1 to TRBJ2-2; 9 bases are a match to TRBD2. CDR3 length equals 17 residues. Trimming took 5 bases from V and 0 from J; bases not matched to a gene: 10. Germline V gives CDR1 DFQATT, CDR2 SNEGSKA (reference sequence). The CDR3 spells CSAFSERLAANTGELFF. The CDR3 region has the DNA TGCAGTGCTTTTTCCGAAAGACTAGCGGCGAACACCGGGGAGCTGTTTTTT.

The chain combines TRBV28 with TRBJ2-5, with unresolved D. The CDR3 runs to 13 residues. V lost 2 bases and J 7 bases, leaving 11 bases between the germline ends. The germline V gene encodes CDR1 MDHEN and CDR2 SYDVKM. The CDR3 DNA reads as TGTGCCAGCAGTTTAGTCCCCACCGGGACCCAGTACTTC. This codes for CASSLVPTGTQYF.

This sequence joins TRBV10-3 and TRBJ2-7, with 10 bases aligning to TRBD1. Germline V CDR1 and CDR2: ENHRY, SYGVKD. This CDR3 has 15 amino acids. Trimming at V came to 6 bases and at J to 1 base, leaving 6 bases not matched to a gene. DNA for the CDR3: TGTGCCATCAGGGGGGGGGGACAGGGGTCCTACGAGCAGTACTTC. Encoded protein: CAIRGGGQGSYEQYF.

This clonotype was observed a handful of times. The chain links TRBV2 to TRBJ2-2, with 8 bases lining up with TRBD2. V gave up 4 bases and J gave up 6 bases; unmatched junction bases: 7. CDR3 size: 15 residues. Germline V lookup: CDR1 SNHLY, CDR2 FYNNEI. This chain's CDR3 is CASSVSFGGAGELFF. The CDR3 coding sequence is TGTGCCAGCAGTGTGTCTTTCGGGGGGGCCGGGGAGCTGTTTTTT.

This clonotype was counted many times. The chain is built from TRBV7-3 and TRBJ1-1, with D maybe TRBD1 (6 bases). From germline, CDR1 is SGHTA and CDR2 FQGTGA. The CDR3 totals 15 residues. V was cut by 5 bases and J by 0 bases, with 13 bases left in between. CDR3 nucleotides: TGTGCCAGCAGCCTAGGCGGGGGCTTGAACACTGAAGCTTTCTTT. Translating it yields CASSLGGGLNTEAFF.